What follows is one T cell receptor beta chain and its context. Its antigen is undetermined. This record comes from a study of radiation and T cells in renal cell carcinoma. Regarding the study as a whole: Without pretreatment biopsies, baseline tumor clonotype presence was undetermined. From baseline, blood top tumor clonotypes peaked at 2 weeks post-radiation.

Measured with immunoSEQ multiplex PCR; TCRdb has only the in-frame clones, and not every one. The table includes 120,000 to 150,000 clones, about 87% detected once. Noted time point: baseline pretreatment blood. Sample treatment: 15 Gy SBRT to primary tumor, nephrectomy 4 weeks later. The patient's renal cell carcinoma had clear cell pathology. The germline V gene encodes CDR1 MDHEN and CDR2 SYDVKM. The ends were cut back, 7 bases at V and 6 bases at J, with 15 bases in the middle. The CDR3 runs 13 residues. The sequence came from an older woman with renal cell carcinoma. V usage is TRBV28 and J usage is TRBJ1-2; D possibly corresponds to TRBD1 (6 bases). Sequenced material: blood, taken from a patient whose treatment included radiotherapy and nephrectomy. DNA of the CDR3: TGTGCCAGCAAGCTACCGGGGGCGCATGGCTACACCTTC. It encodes CASKLPGAHGYTF.